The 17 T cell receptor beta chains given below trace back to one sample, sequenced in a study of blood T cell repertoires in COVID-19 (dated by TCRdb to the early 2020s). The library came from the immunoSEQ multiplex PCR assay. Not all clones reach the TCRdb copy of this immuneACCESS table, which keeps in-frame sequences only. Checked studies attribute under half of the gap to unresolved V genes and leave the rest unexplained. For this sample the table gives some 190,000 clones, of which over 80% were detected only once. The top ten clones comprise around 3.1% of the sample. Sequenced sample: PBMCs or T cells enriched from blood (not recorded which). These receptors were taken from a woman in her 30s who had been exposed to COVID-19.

CDR3 sequence: CASSHGQETQYF. The CDR3, as DNA: TGCGCCAGCAGCCACGGGCAAGAGACCCAGTACTTC. J is TRBJ2-5 and V is TRBV5-1, with unresolved D. Trimming stripped 4 bases from V and 2 bases from J, with 6 bases between. The CDR3 length is 12 residues. CDR1 is SGHRS, CDR2 YFSETQ, per germline.

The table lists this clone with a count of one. CDR3 sequence reads: CASSLSDRDIGTQYF. In DNA, the CDR3 is TGCGCCAGCAGCTTGTCCGACAGGGATATTGGTACGCAGTATTTT. The chain uses TRBV5-1 and TRBJ2-3; 7 positions agree with TRBD1. The CDR3 loop spans 15 amino acids. CDR1 is SGHRS, CDR2 YFSETQ, per germline. With V trimmed by 1 base and J by 8 bases, 10 bases remained unmatched.

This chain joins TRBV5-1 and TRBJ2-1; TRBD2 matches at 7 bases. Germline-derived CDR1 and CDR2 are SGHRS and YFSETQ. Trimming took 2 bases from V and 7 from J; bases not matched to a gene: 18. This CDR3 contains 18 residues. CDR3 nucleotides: TGCGCCAGCAGCTTTAGCCCCCGGGACGGTTCGGGAGGAAATGAGCAGTTCTTC. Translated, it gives CASSFSPRDGSGGNEQFF.

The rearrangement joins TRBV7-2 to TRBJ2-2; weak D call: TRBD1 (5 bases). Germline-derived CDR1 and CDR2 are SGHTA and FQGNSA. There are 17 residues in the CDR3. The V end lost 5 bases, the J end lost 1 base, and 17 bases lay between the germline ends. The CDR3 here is CASSPMTASMNTGELFF. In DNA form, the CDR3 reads TGTGCCAGCAGCCCCATGACAGCGTCTATGAACACCGGGGAGCTGTTTTTT.

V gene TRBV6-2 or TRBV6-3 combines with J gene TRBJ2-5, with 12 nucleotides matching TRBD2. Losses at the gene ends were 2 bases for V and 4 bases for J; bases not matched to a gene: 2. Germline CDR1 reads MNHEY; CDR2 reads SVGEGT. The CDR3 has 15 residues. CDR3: CASSYPTSGGETQYF. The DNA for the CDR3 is TGTGCCAGCAGTTACCCGACTAGCGGGGGAGAGACCCAGTACTTC.

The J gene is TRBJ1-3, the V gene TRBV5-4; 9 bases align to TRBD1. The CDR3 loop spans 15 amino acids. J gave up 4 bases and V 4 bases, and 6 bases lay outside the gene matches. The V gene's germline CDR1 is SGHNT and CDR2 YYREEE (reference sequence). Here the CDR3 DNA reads TGTGCCAGCAGCGAGGGACAGGGTGCGGGAAACACCATATATTTT. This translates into CASSEGQGAGNTIYF.

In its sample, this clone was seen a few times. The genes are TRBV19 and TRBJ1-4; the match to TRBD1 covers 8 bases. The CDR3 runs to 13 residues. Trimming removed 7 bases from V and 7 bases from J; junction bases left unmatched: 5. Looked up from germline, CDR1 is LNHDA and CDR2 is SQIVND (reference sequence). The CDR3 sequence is CASTGQVGEKLFF. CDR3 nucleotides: TGTGCCAGTACGGGACAGGTCGGTGAAAAACTGTTTTTT.

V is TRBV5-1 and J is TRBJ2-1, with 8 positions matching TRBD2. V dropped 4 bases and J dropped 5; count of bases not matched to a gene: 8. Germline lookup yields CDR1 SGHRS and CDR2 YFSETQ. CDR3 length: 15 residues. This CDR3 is CASSPGTRTHNEQFF. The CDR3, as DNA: TGCGCCAGCAGCCCCGGGACTAGGACACACAATGAGCAGTTCTTC.

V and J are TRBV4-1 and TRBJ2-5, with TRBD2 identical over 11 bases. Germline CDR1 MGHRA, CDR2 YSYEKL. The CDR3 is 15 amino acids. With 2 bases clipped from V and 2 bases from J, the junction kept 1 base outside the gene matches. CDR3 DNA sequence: TGCGCCAGCAGCCAACTAGCGGGGGGACAAGAGACCCAGTACTTC. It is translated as CASSQLAGGQETQYF.

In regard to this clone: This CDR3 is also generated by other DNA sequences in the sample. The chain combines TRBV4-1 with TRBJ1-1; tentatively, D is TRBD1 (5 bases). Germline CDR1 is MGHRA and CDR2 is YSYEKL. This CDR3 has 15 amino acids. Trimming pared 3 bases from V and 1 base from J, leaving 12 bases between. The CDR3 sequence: CASSQVGQGNTEAFF. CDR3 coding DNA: TGCGCCAGCAGCCAGGTTGGCCAGGGGAACACTGAAGCTTTCTTT.

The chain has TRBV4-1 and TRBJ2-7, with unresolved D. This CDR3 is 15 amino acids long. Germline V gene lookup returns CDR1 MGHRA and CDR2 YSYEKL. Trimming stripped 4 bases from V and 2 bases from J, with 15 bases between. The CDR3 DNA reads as TGCGCCAGCAGCCCCACGCTAAGTGCCGCCTACGAGCAGTACTTC. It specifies CASSPTLSAAYEQYF.

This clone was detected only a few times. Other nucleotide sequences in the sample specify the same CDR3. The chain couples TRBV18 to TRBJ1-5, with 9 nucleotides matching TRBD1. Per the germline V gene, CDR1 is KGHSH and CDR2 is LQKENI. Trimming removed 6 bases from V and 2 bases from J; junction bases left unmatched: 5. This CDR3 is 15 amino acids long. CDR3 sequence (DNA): TGTGCCAGCTCCCCGGACAGGGGTGGCAATCAGCCCCAGCATTTT. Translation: CASSPDRGGNQPQHF.

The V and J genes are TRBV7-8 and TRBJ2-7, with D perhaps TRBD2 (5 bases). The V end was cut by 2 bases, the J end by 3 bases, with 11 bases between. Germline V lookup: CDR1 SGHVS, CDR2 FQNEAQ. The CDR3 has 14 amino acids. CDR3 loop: CASSLREGLYEQYF. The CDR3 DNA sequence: TGTGCCAGCAGCTTAAGAGAAGGACTCTACGAGCAGTACTTC.

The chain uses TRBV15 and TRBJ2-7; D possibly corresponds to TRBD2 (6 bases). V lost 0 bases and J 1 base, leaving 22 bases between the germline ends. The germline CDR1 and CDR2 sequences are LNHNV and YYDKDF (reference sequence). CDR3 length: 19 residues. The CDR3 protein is CATSREVGRVGGRSYEQYF. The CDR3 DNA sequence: TGTGCCACCAGCAGAGAGGTCGGTCGTGTGGGAGGTAGGTCCTACGAGCAGTACTTC.

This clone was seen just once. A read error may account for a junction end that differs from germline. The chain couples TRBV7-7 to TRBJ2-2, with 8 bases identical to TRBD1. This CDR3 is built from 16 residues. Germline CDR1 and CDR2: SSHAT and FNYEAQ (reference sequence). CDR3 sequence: CASSPPGQENTGELFF. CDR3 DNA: TGTGCTAGCAGCCCTCCGGGACAGGAGAACACCGGGGAGCTGTTTTTT.

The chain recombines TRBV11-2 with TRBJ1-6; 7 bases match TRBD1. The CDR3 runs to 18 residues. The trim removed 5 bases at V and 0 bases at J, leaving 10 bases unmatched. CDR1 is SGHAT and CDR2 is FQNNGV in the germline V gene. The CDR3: CASSPKRTGSSYNSPLHF. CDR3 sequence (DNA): TGTGCCAGCAGCCCCAAAAGGACAGGAAGCTCCTATAATTCACCCCTCCACTTT.

Here the CDR3 reads CASSRTPGESTEAFF. The CDR3 region has the DNA TGCGCCAGCAGCCGCACCCCCGGGGAAAGCACTGAAGCTTTCTTT. The chain is built from TRBV5-1 and TRBJ1-1; no firm D call. Trimming removed 4 bases from V and 4 bases from J, with 17 bases in between. Germline loops: CDR1 SGHRS, CDR2 YFSETQ. CDR3 length: 15 amino acids. Together with reference TRBV5-1 and TRBJ1-1, the CDR3 gives the full variable domain: KAGVTQTPRYLIKTRGQQVTLSCSPISGHRSVSWYQQTPGQGLQFLFEYFSETQRNKGNFPGRFSGRQFSNSRSEMNVSTLELGDSALYLCASSRTPGESTEAFFGQGTRLTVV.